This T cell receptor beta chain was sequenced in a study of T cell repertoires in cytomegalovirus infection. On the study more broadly: Selected CMV epitopes included recently identified HLA-C-restricted ones as well as well-studied HLA-B-restricted ones. Public TCR beta signatures indicated both CMV infection and matching HLA type. Overall study results and limits: CMV-specific TCR beta clonotypes restricted by HLA-C were the ones dominating the ex vivo response. Summed frequency of shared TCR beta families picked out CMV carriers who also had the relevant HLA.

This clonotype has only a few counts. Antigen unknown. The CDR3 sequence is 15 residues long. The V and J ends lost 0 bases and 8 bases respectively, with 16 bases between them. The germline gives CDR1 SGDLS, CDR2 YYNGEE. A single record per CDR3 protein comes from TCRdb applying MiXCR to the reads. The sample includes fewer than 1,000,000 distinct CDR3 sequences, around a third seen only once; the top ten take 11% to 15%. The TCR was taken from a human donor in good health (CMV status not recorded). Some clones in this sample may be carry-over from other donors' samples. The chain links TRBV9 to TRBJ2-3; D may match TRBD1 or TRBD2 (5 bases each). This sample comprised cultured CD8+ T cells from PBMCs, obtained from culture after CMV antigen stimulation. CDR3 sequence: CASSVGPRDAGTQYF. For the CDR3, the DNA is TGTGCCAGCAGCGTAGGACCGAGGGACGCGGGTACGCAGTATTTT.